This T cell receptor (beta chain) was sequenced for a study of T cells after yellow fever vaccination. TCRdb passed the 5' RACE reads through MiXCR, listing each CDR3 protein once. The sample lists 300,000 or so distinct CDR3 sequences, roughly 7% occurring once. This clonotype was seen at least ten times. The CDR3 sequence is 15 residues long. V shed 0 bases and J 5 bases; nucleotides not matched to a gene: 5. Germline assignment: CDR1 SGHRS and CDR2 YFSETQ. Sequencing was performed on PBMCs, taken approximately 47 days after the first yellow fever vaccination. The chain combines TRBV5-1 with TRBJ1-5; 7 bases agree with TRBD1. The receptor was derived from a young man who received the YFV17D yellow fever vaccine. CDR3 sequence: CASSLEGAGYQPQHF. DNA of the CDR3: TGCGCCAGCAGCTTGGAGGGGGCTGGGTATCAGCCCCAGCATTTT.